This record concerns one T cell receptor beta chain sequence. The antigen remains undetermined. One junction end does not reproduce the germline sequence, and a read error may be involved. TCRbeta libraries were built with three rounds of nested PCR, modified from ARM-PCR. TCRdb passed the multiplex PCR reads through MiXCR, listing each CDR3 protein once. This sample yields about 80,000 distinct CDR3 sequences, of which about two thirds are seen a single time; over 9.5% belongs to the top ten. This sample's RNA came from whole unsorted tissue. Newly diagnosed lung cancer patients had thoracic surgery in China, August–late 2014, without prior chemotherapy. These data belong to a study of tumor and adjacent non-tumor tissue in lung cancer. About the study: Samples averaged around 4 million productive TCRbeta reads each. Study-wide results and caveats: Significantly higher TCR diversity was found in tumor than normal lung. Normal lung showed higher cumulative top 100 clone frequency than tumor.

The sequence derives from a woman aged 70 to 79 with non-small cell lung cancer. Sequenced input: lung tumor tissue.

The CDR3 nucleotides read TGCGCCAGCAGTGAGTCTGGGGCGGGAGGACGCGATACGCAGTATTTC. Translating gives CASSESGAGGRDTQYF. The V call is TRBV10-1, the J call TRBJ2-3; 8 positions match TRBD2. Per the germline V gene, CDR1 is WNHNN and CDR2 is SYGVQD (reference sequence). The CDR3 totals 16 residues.